This is a list of T cell receptor beta chains from one sample in a study of T cell responses to AZD1222 COVID-19 vaccine. Some clones are missing from TCRdb's copy, which holds only in-frame ones; the method was immunoSEQ multiplex PCR. The repertoire holds tens of thousands of clones, with 70% to 90% as singletons. The sample was peripheral blood, taken 28 days after the second AZD1222 dose. These receptors were collected from an adult who received the AZD1222 COVID-19 vaccine. Each CDR3 is given with its conserved first and last residue. The D gene is left open where the match is weak. Some rows mark clone size as missing; the rest say once, few, many or name a class of expanded clone.

v_gene	abundance	j_gene	d_gene	CDR3nt	CDR3aa
TRBV12-3/TRBV12-4	-	TRBJ2-1	-	TGTGCCAGCAGTTTAGGGTATGAGCAGTTCTTC	CASSLGYEQFF
TRBV28	few	TRBJ1-2	-	TGTGCCAGCAGTTCCGGGCAGGAAGGTTCAGCCTATGGCTACACCTTC	CASSSGQEGSAYGYTF
TRBV3-1/TRBV3-2	-	TRBJ2-7	-	TGTGCCAGCAGCCAAGGGAGCCACTACGAGCAGTACTTC	CASSQGSHYEQYF
TRBV7-8	-	TRBJ1-2	-	TGTGCCAGCAGCAACGGTGGGGGAGTCGATGGCTACACCTTC	CASSNGGGVDGYTF
TRBV4-1	-	TRBJ1-1	TRBD1	TGCGCCAGCAGCCCGGGACAGGGGGCCTTGAACACTGAAGCTTTCTTT	CASSPGQGALNTEAFF
TRBV6-2/TRBV6-3	-	TRBJ2-1	TRBD2	TGTGCCAGCAGCAGGAGACTAGCGGGAGTCAACAATGAGCAGTTCTTC	CASSRRLAGVNNEQFF
TRBV3-1/TRBV3-2	-	TRBJ1-1	-	TGTGCCAGCAGCCATAAACAGGGCGATGAAGCTTTCTTT	CASSHKQGDEAFF
TRBV19	-	TRBJ1-4	-	TGTGCCAGTAGTAGAACGGGTAATGAAAAACTGTTTTTT	CASSRTGNEKLFF
TRBV9	-	TRBJ2-7	TRBD2	TGTGCCAGCAGTAAGGCGGGGGACCTCTCCTACGAGCAGTACTTC	CASSKAGDLSYEQYF
TRBV5-1	once	TRBJ1-6	TRBD1	TGCGCCAGCAGCACCGGACAGGGAACCTATAATTCACCCCTCCACTTT	CASSTGQGTYNSPLHF
TRBV7-2	-	TRBJ2-5	TRBD1	TGTGCCAGCAGCTCCCGGACAGGGGAAGAGACCCAGTACTTC	CASSSRTGEETQYF
TRBV7-7	-	TRBJ2-5	TRBD1	TGTGCCAGCAGCAGACAGGGGTTAGAGACCCAGTACTTC	CASSRQGLETQYF
TRBV12-5	-	TRBJ2-1	TRBD2	TGTGCTAGTGGTTTGGTACGGACTAGTTTCGATGAGCAGTTCTTC	CASGLVRTSFDEQFF
TRBV30	-	TRBJ2-3	-	TGTGCCTGGAGTGGACAGAACACAGATACGCAGTATTTT	CAWSGQNTDTQYF
TRBV9	-	TRBJ1-5	-	TGTGCCAGCAGCACATCCTCGAGCAATCAGCCCCAGCATTTT	CASSTSSSNQPQHF
TRBV14	medium-sized	TRBJ1-4	-	TGTGCCAGCAGCGCCGGGGCTTATGCAACTAATGAAAAACTGTTTTTT	CASSAGAYATNEKLFF
TRBV6-5	-	TRBJ2-7	-	TGTGCCACGTGGGGGGTGGAAAGCTCCTACGAGCAGTACTTC	CATWGVESSYEQYF
TRBV3-1/TRBV3-2	-	TRBJ2-5	TRBD1	TGTGCCAGCAGCCAACCGGGACAGGGGGCGGGAGAGACCCAGTACTTC	CASSQPGQGAGETQYF
TRBV4-2	-	TRBJ2-2	TRBD2	TGTGCCAGCAGCCAGGGGACTAGCGGCCTTTCCGGGGAGCTGTTTTTT	CASSQGTSGLSGELFF
TRBV6-5	-	TRBJ1-4	TRBD1	TGTGCCAGCTGCGGACAGGACGAAAAACTGTTTTTT	CASCGQDEKLFF
TRBV11-2	-	TRBJ2-5	-	TGTGCCAGCAGCTTAGTGTTGGGACCGCAAGAGACCCAGTACTTC	CASSLVLGPQETQYF
TRBV19	-	TRBJ1-1	-	TGTGCCAGTCACCACCTCGGAGACAGGACAGAAGCTTTCTTT	CASHHLGDRTEAFF
TRBV29-1	-	TRBJ2-4	-	TGCAGCGTGAGCGACCGAAACATTCAGTACTTC	CSVSDRNIQYF
TRBV28	-	TRBJ2-5	TRBD1	TGTGCCAGCAGGACAGGGGGAAGCCAAGAGACCCAGTACTTC	CASRTGGSQETQYF
TRBV12-5	-	TRBJ2-1	TRBD2	TGTGCTAGTGGTTTCCCTATTTCTAGCGGGAAAAACAATGAGCAGTTCTTC	CASGFPISSGKNNEQFF
TRBV9	-	TRBJ2-5	-	TGTGCCAGCAGCTTCGCCGGCGAGACCCAGTACTTC	CASSFAGETQYF
TRBV10-3	-	TRBJ1-6	-	TGTGCCATCGCCCCTTCTGTACAGGGCAATTCACCCCTCCACTTT	CAIAPSVQGNSPLHF
TRBV7-2	once	TRBJ2-1	-	TGTGCCAGCAGCTTAAGTCCGGATCCCCGTAACAATGAGCAGTTCTTC	CASSLSPDPRNNEQFF
TRBV25-1	-	TRBJ2-7	-	TGTGCCAGCAATGAGCAAGTAATAGCCTACGAGCAGTACTTC	CASNEQVIAYEQYF
TRBV3-1/TRBV3-2	-	TRBJ2-5	-	TGTGCCAGCAGCCAATCGTTCGACGGTGCCCAGTACTTC	CASSQSFDGAQYF
TRBV7-6	-	TRBJ1-1	-	TGTGCCAGCAGCCCAGGACGAATGATTAACACTGAAGCTTTCTTT	CASSPGRMINTEAFF
TRBV6-4	-	TRBJ2-3	-	TGTGCCAGCAGGCCCTTTGGGCAAATCACAGATACGCAGTATTTT	CASRPFGQITDTQYF
TRBV11-2	once	TRBJ1-1	-	TGTGCCAGCAGCTTGTTCATAAACACTGAAGCTTTCTTT	CASSLFINTEAFF
TRBV5-1	-	TRBJ1-6	-	TGCGCCAGCAGGGACCAACTGAGCTCCTATAATTCACCCCTCCACTTT	CASRDQLSSYNSPLHF
TRBV25-1	-	TRBJ2-1	-	TGTGCCAGCAGTGAAGCCGGATACAATGAGCAGTTCTTC	CASSEAGYNEQFF
TRBV5-6	-	TRBJ2-7	-	TGTGCCAGCAGCGGAGCATCTTACTCCTACGAGCAGTACTTC	CASSGASYSYEQYF
TRBV9	-	TRBJ2-3	-	TGTGCCAGCAGCGTTCAAGGGATAACGACAGATACGCAGTATTTT	CASSVQGITTDTQYF
TRBV3-1/TRBV3-2	-	TRBJ1-4	TRBD1	TGTGCCAGCAGCCAAGATTTATCCGCCGGGACAGGGGAAAAACTGTTTTTT	CASSQDLSAGTGEKLFF
TRBV10-3	-	TRBJ2-1	TRBD2	TGTGCCATCAGTGACTTAACCGGGACTAGCGGGAGTTACAATGAGCAGTTCTTC	CAISDLTGTSGSYNEQFF
TRBV14	-	TRBJ2-1	TRBD2	TGTGCCAGCAGCATCGCTAGCGGGTATGAGCAGTTCTTC	CASSIASGYEQFF
TRBV14	once	TRBJ1-6	-	TGTGCCAGCGGGGCACAGAACCATTCACCCCTCCACTTT	CASGAQNHSPLHF
TRBV4-2	-	TRBJ2-2	TRBD2	TGTGCCAGCAGCCAAGGAAGGCGGGGGAACGCGAACACCGGGGAGCTGTTTTTT	CASSQGRRGNANTGELFF
TRBV6-2/TRBV6-3	-	TRBJ2-1	-	TGTGCCAGCAGCCCTAGCAGAAGAAACAATGAGCAGTTCTTC	CASSPSRRNNEQFF
TRBV19	-	TRBJ2-5	TRBD2	TGTGCCAGTAGTTCTAGCGGGGCTCGGGAGACCCAGTACTTC	CASSSSGARETQYF
TRBV6-5	few	TRBJ1-2	TRBD1	TGTGCCAGCAGTTATCGACAGGGAGGAGGCTACACCTTC	CASSYRQGGGYTF
TRBV28	-	TRBJ1-1	TRBD1	TGTGCCAGCAGCGTGACCCGGGACAGCTTGAACACTGAAGCTTTCTTT	CASSVTRDSLNTEAFF
TRBV5-4	-	TRBJ2-7	TRBD2	TGTGCCAGCAGCATTTGGGGGACTAGCACCGAGCAGTACTTC	CASSIWGTSTEQYF
TRBV29-1	-	TRBJ2-7	-	TGCAGCGTGGGGGCTGTCGAGCAGTACTTC	CSVGAVEQYF
TRBV11-3	-	TRBJ2-7	TRBD2	TGTGCCAGCAGCAAGCTAGCGGGGTACGAGCAGTACTTC	CASSKLAGYEQYF
TRBV27	-	TRBJ2-7	TRBD1	TGTGCCAGCAGAGTGGACAGGGGATCTGGCGAGCAGTACTTC	CASRVDRGSGEQYF
TRBV10-3	-	TRBJ2-5	TRBD1	TGTGCCACGAAGGGACAGGGAACGGGGGAGACCCAGTACTTC	CATKGQGTGETQYF
TRBV28	-	TRBJ1-1	-	TGTGCCAGCACCCTAACAGCCAACACTGAAGCTTTCTTT	CASTLTANTEAFF
TRBV4-1	-	TRBJ2-1	-	TGCGCCAGCAGCCCCTTTGGGGGCCGAAGAAATGAGCAGTTCTTC	CASSPFGGRRNEQFF
TRBV28	-	TRBJ2-3	-	TGTGCCAGCAGGGCAGATACGCAGTATTTT	CASRADTQYF
TRBV7-2	-	TRBJ2-1	TRBD2	TGTGCCAGCAGCTTGGTGAGCGGGAGACGTGAGCAGTTCTTC	CASSLVSGRREQFF